This T cell receptor beta chain was recorded in a study of T cell repertoires in cytomegalovirus infection. Study in general: Signatures in public TCR beta sequences pointed to both CMV infection and matching HLA type.

CDR3 length: 12 residues. Germline lookup yields CDR1 ENHRY and CDR2 SYGVKD. V gave up 10 bases and J gave up 6 bases, with 13 bases separating them. TCRdb redid the calling of the reads with MiXCR, one entry per CDR3 protein. The sample shows 300,000 or so distinct CDR3 sequences, roughly 23% of them seen only once. The rearrangement joins TRBV10-3 to TRBJ1-5, with a tentative D call TRBD1 (6 bases). This receptor was obtained from a human donor in good health (CMV status not recorded). Some clones in this sample may be carry-over from other donors' samples. The sample was PBMCs. CDR3 protein: CASNRVGQPQHF. In nucleotides, the CDR3 is TGTGCCAGCAACAGGGTAGGTCAGCCCCAGCATTTT.